The table lists the clone carrying this T cell receptor (beta chain) with many counts. No antigen is known for it. The read falls 3 residues short of the CDR3 end, and the missing part is taken from the germline J gene. This specimen comes from a study of T cell clonality in common variable immunodeficiency. General observations from the study: Compared with healthy controls, CVID subjects showed increased TCRbeta clonality, mostly in about a third. The cause of increased CVID clonality remains unclear without subpopulation sequencing. Links between repertoire features and CVID complications were heterogeneity-limited.

Clones were read by immunoSEQ multiplex PCR, and TCRdb kept only the in-frame ones, dropping some. The sample was found to contain 40,000 to 45,000 clones, and every one recurs. Germline CDR1 LNHDA, CDR2 SQIVND (reference sequence). With V trimmed by 5 bases and J by 8 bases, 7 bases remained unmatched. The CDR3 loop spans 14 amino acids. Sequenced: peripheral blood mononuclear cells. The sequence was obtained from a person aged 18 to 75 in good health. The V call is TRBV19, the J call TRBJ2-1; 9 bases map to TRBD2. CDR3: CASSEAGGPDEQFF. Incomplete CDR3 DNA: TGTGCCAGTAGTGAGGCGGGAGGGCCTGATGAG.